This TCR beta chain was documented in a study of cytomegalovirus exposure and HLA in healthy donors. Study-level points and caveats: A link between a missense DCLRE1C variant and TCR beta V- and J-gene trimming emerged from a later analysis. Accounts indicate the classifier identified cytomegalovirus status with strong specificity and sensitivity. Indistinguishability led to the exclusion of some V segments, TRBV6-2 and TRBV6-3 included. A list of about 160 TCR beta chains associated with cytomegalovirus was given.

On this clone: The antigen is unknown.

PCR employed 60 Vbeta and 13 Jbeta primers. Using immunoSEQ multiplex PCR, the repertoire was profiled, and TCRdb retains in-frame clones only, with some absent. The sample has about 150,000 clones, approximately 81% seen once; the top ten hold over 1.3%. From germline, CDR1 is LNHDA and CDR2 SQIVND (reference sequence). The germline V and J ends were trimmed by 5 bases and 4 bases, with 15 bases remaining between them. The CDR3 contains 15 residues. The V call is TRBV19, the J call TRBJ2-1, with D possibly being TRBD1 (5 bases). The sequence derives from a man aged 18 to 29 in good health and CMV-seronegative. The specimen sequenced was PBMCs. The DNA of the CDR3 is TGTGCCAGTAGTGTACAGGTCCGAGGATACAATGAGCAGTTCTTC. Translation gives CASSVQVRGYNEQFF.